The source of this T cell receptor (beta chain) is a study of blood T cell repertoires in COVID-19. Profiling relied on immunoSEQ multiplex PCR, and the TCRdb table lists in-frame clones only, not all of them. The table has more than 85,000 clones, roughly 82% seen once. The sequencing sample was made of peripheral blood. The TCR comes from a man between 60 and 75 years old with acute or convalescent COVID-19.

CDR3 region: CASSYSREREKLFF. The CDR3 nucleotides read TGTGCCAGCAGTTACTCGCGGGAACGGGAAAAACTGTTTTTT. The chain employs TRBV6-5 and TRBJ1-4; D remains unclear. Trimming took 0 bases from V and 8 from J, leaving 10 bases between them. CDR1 MNHEY and CDR2 SVGAGI come from the germline V gene. This CDR3 spans 14 amino acids.